These 6 T cell receptor beta chains originate from one sample sequenced in a study of T-cell memory formation after mild COVID-19. TCRdb reprocessed the 5' RACE reads with MiXCR, giving one entry per CDR3 protein. The sample has approximately 290,000 distinct CDR3 sequences, roughly 8% seen once. The sequencing input was PBMCs or a T cell subset sorted from them (not recorded which). These receptors were taken from a man younger than 35 who had mild COVID-19 (a few samples of this study predate the infection). Cell type and time point are not known.

This clonotype came up many times. The rearrangement links TRBV5-1 to TRBJ2-1; the D gene is possibly TRBD2 (7 bases). Germline V gene sequence: CDR1 SGHRS, CDR2 YFSETQ. This CDR3 has 16 residues. V was cut by 7 bases and J by 3 bases, with 20 bases left in between. In DNA form, the CDR3 reads TGCGCCAGCCAGAACCTAGGGGGAGGGGTCTACAATGAGCAGTTCTTC. It translates to CASQNLGGGVYNEQFF. The variable domain in full, completed from reference TRBV5-1 and TRBJ2-1, reads KAGVTQTPRYLIKTRGQQVTLSCSPISGHRSVSWYQQTPGQGLQFLFEYFSETQRNKGNFPGRFSGRQFSNSRSEMNVSTLELGDSALYLCASQNLGGGVYNEQFFGPGTRLTVL.

In this sample, this clonotype turned up a few times. The CDR3 sequence is CASSPAGSPLHF. CDR3 bases: TGTGCCAGCAGCCCCGCCGGCTCACCCCTCCACTTT. The J gene is TRBJ1-6, the V gene TRBV7-9; the D is unclear. The ends were cut back, 5 bases at V and 10 bases at J, with 9 bases in the middle. The CDR3 runs to 12 residues. CDR1 is SEHNR and CDR2 is FQNEAQ in the germline V gene (reference sequence). Looking up the rest from reference TRBV7-9 and TRBJ1-6 gives the full variable domain: DTGVSQNPRHKITKRGQNVTFRCDPISEHNRLYWYRQTLGQGPEFLTYFQNEAQLEKSRLLSDRFSAERPKGSFSTLEIQRTEQGDSAMYLCASSPAGSPLHFGNGTRLTVT.

This clonotype was observed a few times. V and J are TRBV4-1 and TRBJ2-5, with D possibly matching TRBD2 (5 bases). Germline V CDR1 and CDR2: MGHRA, YSYEKL. V was shortened by 1 base and J by 4 bases, with 10 bases between the two germline ends. CDR3 length: 14 residues. The CDR3 nucleotides are TGCGCCAGCAGCCAAGGTGGGAGAGGAGAGACCCAGTACTTC. Protein product: CASSQGGRGETQYF.

The sample holds many counts of this clonotype. The J gene is TRBJ1-5, the V gene TRBV15, with D tentatively TRBD1 (6 bases). Germline CDR1 is LNHNV and CDR2 is YYDKDF (reference sequence). V was pared by 5 bases and J by 7 bases, with 9 bases between. This CDR3 has 12 amino acids. The DNA for the CDR3 is TGTGCCACCAGCCCACAGGGACAGCCCCAGCATTTT. It translates to CATSPQGQPQHF.

This clonotype was detected only a few times. The chain is built from TRBV4-3 and TRBJ1-6; D call uncertain. CDR3 length equals 17 residues. Deletions cut 0 bases from V and 8 bases from J, with 17 bases between. CDR1 and CDR2 from the germline V gene are LGHNA and YSLEER. In DNA, the CDR3 is TGCGCCAGCAGCCAAGATACGGGCCCGGTTGGGTATTCACCCCTCCACTTT. Protein: CASSQDTGPVGYSPLHF.

V gene TRBV9 combines with J gene TRBJ2-3, with D perhaps assigned TRBD1 or TRBD2 (6 bases each). Trimming left V 2 bases short and J 6 bases short, with 10 bases between. The CDR3 is made up of 13 amino acids. Germline V CDR1 and CDR2: SGDLS, YYNGEE. The CDR3 is CASSVLGGDTQYF. The CDR3 coding sequence is TGTGCCAGCAGCGTCCTGGGGGGCGATACGCAGTATTTT.